A selection of T cell receptor beta chains follows, all from one sample in a study of a mutant IDH1 vaccine in newly diagnosed glioma. The antigens of these receptors remain unknown. Sequencing was performed with immunoSEQ multiplex PCR; in TCRdb, only in-frame clones are kept and a portion is missing. The repertoire has around 33,000 clones, around 90% of them found once; the top ten carry more than 20%. The specimen comprised PBMCs, sampled from a glioma patient whose treatment included an IDH1 peptide vaccine. These receptors originate from a man between 18 and 29 years old with glioma. Both conserved end residues are part of each CDR3. A D gene is named only where the DNA matches it firmly. Size is stated for part of the rows, as once, few or many counts, or as a class when the clone is expanded.

TRBV6-5	-	-	TRBJ1-2	CASSYSTGGGYTF	TGTGCCAGCAGTTACTCAACAGGAGGCGGCTACACCTTC
TRBV4-3	-	TRBD2	TRBJ2-1	CATGREGAYNEQFF	TGCGCTACCGGGCGGGAGGGAGCTTACAATGAGCAGTTCTTC
TRBV29-1	few	-	TRBJ2-7	CSVGTLQGRADEQYF	TGCAGCGTTGGGACCTTACAGGGCCGGGCCGACGAGCAGTACTTC
TRBV15	once	-	TRBJ1-1	CATSREKNTEAFF	TGTGCCACCAGCAGAGAGAAGAACACTGAAGCTTTCTTT
TRBV2	-	TRBD1	TRBJ1-6	CASSAGQRTSPLHF	TGTGCCAGCAGTGCGGGACAGAGGACCTCACCCCTCCACTTT
TRBV9	once	TRBD2	TRBJ2-7	CASSVGLGSYEQYF	TGTGCCAGCAGCGTCGGACTAGGTTCCTACGAGCAGTACTTC
TRBV7-9	-	TRBD1	TRBJ1-3	CASSNPDRGSSSGNTIYF	TGTGCCAGCAGCAACCCGGACAGGGGTTCATCCTCTGGAAACACCATATATTTT
TRBV6-1	-	TRBD2	TRBJ2-1	CASMGGGSYNEQFF	TGTGCCAGCATGGGGGGGGGTTCCTACAATGAGCAGTTCTTC
TRBV30	-	TRBD2	TRBJ2-1	CAWSRRGLAGVNEQFF	TGTGCCTGGAGTCGGCGGGGACTAGCGGGAGTTAATGAGCAGTTCTTC
TRBV2	-	TRBD1	TRBJ1-6	CASSTPGQGGF	TGTGCCAGCAGTACTCCGGGACAGGGAGGATTT
TRBV4-3	-	TRBD2	TRBJ2-6	CASSQEPAGGSGANVLTF	TGCGCCAGCAGCCAAGAGCCAGCGGGAGGGTCTGGGGCCAACGTCCTGACTTTC
TRBV5-1	-	-	TRBJ1-2	CASSFAGPDGYTF	TGCGCCAGCAGCTTTGCGGGGCCGGACGGCTACACCTTC
TRBV30	-	-	TRBJ2-7	CAWSSQGHHEQYF	TGTGCCTGGAGTTCCCAGGGTCACCACGAGCAGTACTTC
TRBV5-6	-	-	TRBJ2-5	CASSRIRETQYF	TGTGCCAGCAGCCGCATTCGAGAGACCCAGTACTTC
TRBV19	-	-	TRBJ2-2	CASIPGSSPRELFF	TGTGCCAGTATCCCTGGGTCTTCTCCCAGGGAGCTGTTTTTT
TRBV4-3	-	-	TRBJ1-4	CASSQIQGPNEKLFF	TGCGCCAGCAGCCAAATACAGGGCCCTAATGAAAAACTGTTTTTT
TRBV9	-	-	TRBJ1-2	CASSVVGTHGYTF	TGTGCCAGCAGCGTAGTGGGAACGCATGGCTACACCTTC